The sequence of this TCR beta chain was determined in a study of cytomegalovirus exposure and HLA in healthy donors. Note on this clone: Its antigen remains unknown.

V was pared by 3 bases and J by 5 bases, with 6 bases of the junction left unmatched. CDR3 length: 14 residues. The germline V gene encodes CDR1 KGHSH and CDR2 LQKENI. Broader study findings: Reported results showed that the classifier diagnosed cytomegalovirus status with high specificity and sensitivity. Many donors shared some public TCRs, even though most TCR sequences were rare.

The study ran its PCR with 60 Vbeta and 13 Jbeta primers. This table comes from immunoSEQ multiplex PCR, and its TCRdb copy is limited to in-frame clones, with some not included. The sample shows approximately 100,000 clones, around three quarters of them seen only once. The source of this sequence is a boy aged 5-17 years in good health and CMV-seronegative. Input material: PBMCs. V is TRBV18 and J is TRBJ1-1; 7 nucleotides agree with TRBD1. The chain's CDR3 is CASSPRQGPTEAFF. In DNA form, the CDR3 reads TGTGCCAGCTCACCCAGACAGGGCCCAACTGAAGCTTTCTTT.